This T cell receptor (beta chain) was recorded in a study of graft-versus-host responses after intestinal transplantation. Study findings and constraints: The highest levels of circulating GvH clones went along with early declines in HvG clones after transplant. Ileal or blood samples showed some GvH clones first, and such clones were also found in recipient marrow.

Trimming removed 2 bases from V and 3 bases from J, with 4 bases in between. The germline CDR1 and CDR2 sequences are SGHDN and FVKESK. This CDR3 spans 12 amino acids. This clone has more than one count but fewer than ten. Its specificity is not known. Measured with immunoSEQ multiplex PCR; TCRdb has only the in-frame clones, and not every one. The table has some 39,000 clones, roughly nine tenths seen once. This chain uses TRBV14 with TRBJ2-5; D unresolved. Sample: PBMCs, taken roughly 270 days after transplant. The receptor was isolated from a human patient who received an intestinal transplant, so some T cells may come from the graft donor. CDR3 amino acids: CASSQQKETQYF. The CDR3 DNA sequence: TGTGCCAGCAGCCAACAAAAAGAGACCCAGTACTTC.